These T cell receptor beta chains were read from a single sample in a study of OX40 agonist ivuxolimab in advanced cancers. TCRdb's table, derived via immunoSEQ multiplex PCR, lists solely in-frame clones and lacks some. The sample consists of 50,000 to 75,000 clones, roughly four fifths of them appearing once. Sequenced material: CD4+ or CD8+ T cells sorted from blood, taken in a trial of the OX40 agonist ivuxolimab. The receptors shown here come from an adult with an advanced solid tumor such as melanoma, head and neck, liver or kidney cancer. Both conserved end residues are part of each CDR3. D genes are given only for firm matches. The listing skips clone size in some rows; elsewhere it reads once, few, many or a size class.

J gene: TRBJ2-3
D gene: -
V gene: TRBV28
clone size: -
CDR3 DNA: TGTGCCAGCAGTTCGACGTCGGGGGTTAGCACAGATACGCAGTATTTT
CDR3 protein: CASSSTSGVSTDTQYF

J gene: TRBJ2-3
D gene: -
V gene: TRBV5-1
clone size: -
CDR3 DNA: TGCGCCAGCAGCCCCCAGGGCGCAGATACGCAGTATTTT
CDR3 protein: CASSPQGADTQYF

J gene: TRBJ2-7
D gene: -
V gene: TRBV9
clone size: -
CDR3 DNA: TGTGCCAGCAGCGCAGGAATAGGGTCCTACGAGCAGTACTTC
CDR3 protein: CASSAGIGSYEQYF

J gene: TRBJ1-3
D gene: -
V gene: TRBV6-5
clone size: -
CDR3 DNA: TGTGCCAGCAGTTACGCCCGACAGACCGTCGGAAACACCATATATTTT
CDR3 protein: CASSYARQTVGNTIYF

J gene: TRBJ1-5
D gene: -
V gene: TRBV6-5
clone size: -
CDR3 DNA: TGTGCCAGCGGACCAGGGTCCCAGCCCCAGCATTTT
CDR3 protein: CASGPGSQPQHF

J gene: TRBJ2-2
D gene: -
V gene: TRBV7-3
clone size: few
CDR3 DNA: TGTGCCAGCAGCTTAATGCCGATATCGAACACCGGGGAGCTGTTTTTT
CDR3 protein: CASSLMPISNTGELFF

J gene: TRBJ2-7
D gene: -
V gene: TRBV19
clone size: -
CDR3 DNA: TGTGCCAGTAGTCCCCCCCAGTTCTCGGAGCAGTACTTC
CDR3 protein: CASSPPQFSEQYF

J gene: TRBJ2-2
D gene: TRBD2
V gene: TRBV7-2
clone size: -
CDR3 DNA: TGTGCCAGCAGCCTCGGGACTACTAACACCGGGGAGCTGTTTTTT
CDR3 protein: CASSLGTTNTGELFF

J gene: TRBJ2-3
D gene: TRBD2
V gene: TRBV5-6
clone size: -
CDR3 DNA: TGTGCCAGCAGCTTGGTGCTAGCGGGGGACAGCACAGATACGCAGTATTTT
CDR3 protein: CASSLVLAGDSTDTQYF

J gene: TRBJ1-6
D gene: -
V gene: TRBV10-3
clone size: -
CDR3 DNA: TGTGCCATCACTAGCTCCTATAATTCACCCCTCCACTTT
CDR3 protein: CAITSSYNSPLHF

J gene: TRBJ2-7
D gene: -
V gene: TRBV28
clone size: -
CDR3 DNA: TGTGCCAGCAGTTTTTTTGGGGGTACCCTCGAGCAGTACTTC
CDR3 protein: CASSFFGGTLEQYF

J gene: TRBJ1-4
D gene: -
V gene: TRBV28
clone size: -
CDR3 DNA: TGTGCCAGCAGTCCATTCTGGGTTGAAAAACTGTTTTTT
CDR3 protein: CASSPFWVEKLFF

J gene: TRBJ2-3
D gene: -
V gene: TRBV4-2
clone size: -
CDR3 DNA: TGTGCCAGCAGCCGACAAGGGGACACCAGCACAGATACGCAGTATTTT
CDR3 protein: CASSRQGDTSTDTQYF

J gene: TRBJ1-4
D gene: -
V gene: TRBV6-5
clone size: -
CDR3 DNA: TGTGCCAGCAGTTACTCCCAGGGGACTAATGAAAAACTGTTTTTT
CDR3 protein: CASSYSQGTNEKLFF

J gene: TRBJ1-1
D gene: -
V gene: TRBV27
clone size: -
CDR3 DNA: TGTGCCAGCAGTAATAGGGGCTCCCGGGGGACTGAAGCTTTCTTT
CDR3 protein: CASSNRGSRGTEAFF

J gene: TRBJ2-7
D gene: TRBD1
V gene: TRBV7-8
clone size: -
CDR3 DNA: TGTGCCAGCAGCTTAAGGGACAGGTGGTATAGCGAGCAGTACTTC
CDR3 protein: CASSLRDRWYSEQYF

J gene: TRBJ2-1
D gene: -
V gene: TRBV9
clone size: -
CDR3 DNA: TGTGCCAGCACCGTCTCGGGGTACACCGAGGGTGAGCAGTTCTTC
CDR3 protein: CASTVSGYTEGEQFF

J gene: TRBJ1-4
D gene: TRBD1
V gene: TRBV5-1
clone size: -
CDR3 DNA: TGCGCCAGCAGCTTGGCCGCCCTTAACAGGGGGGAGGAAAAACTGTTTTTT
CDR3 protein: CASSLAALNRGEEKLFF

J gene: TRBJ2-5
D gene: TRBD1
V gene: TRBV11-2
clone size: -
CDR3 DNA: TGTGCCAGCAGCGGCCCAGGGGGAGAGACCCAGTACTTC
CDR3 protein: CASSGPGGETQYF

J gene: TRBJ1-2
D gene: TRBD1
V gene: TRBV5-1
clone size: -
CDR3 DNA: TGCGCCAGCAGCGAACCCGGCGGGACAGACTACTATGGCTACACCTTC
CDR3 protein: CASSEPGGTDYYGYTF

J gene: TRBJ2-7
D gene: TRBD1
V gene: TRBV6-1
clone size: -
CDR3 DNA: TGTGCCAGCAGGGACAGGGCAATCCCGGGGCAGTACTTC
CDR3 protein: CASRDRAIPGQYF

J gene: TRBJ2-3
D gene: -
V gene: TRBV2
clone size: once
CDR3 DNA: TGTGCCAGCAGTGAAGGGACTAGCACAGATACGCAGTATTTT
CDR3 protein: CASSEGTSTDTQYF

J gene: TRBJ2-7
D gene: TRBD2
V gene: TRBV7-6
clone size: -
CDR3 DNA: TGTGCCAGCAGCTCGGGAGGAGCGGGGGGTTTCGGCGAGCAGTACTTC
CDR3 protein: CASSSGGAGGFGEQYF

J gene: TRBJ1-4
D gene: -
V gene: TRBV5-4
clone size: -
CDR3 DNA: TGTGCCAGCAGCTTGGGGGACTTAGCTACTAATGAAAAACTGTTTTTT
CDR3 protein: CASSLGDLATNEKLFF

J gene: TRBJ2-5
D gene: -
V gene: TRBV27
clone size: few
CDR3 DNA: TGTGCCAGCAGTTTACGAGGGGAGACCCAGTACTTC
CDR3 protein: CASSLRGETQYF

J gene: TRBJ2-3
D gene: TRBD1
V gene: TRBV6-5
clone size: -
CDR3 DNA: TGTGCCAGCAGCACGGCACAGGGGGATACGCAGTATTTT
CDR3 protein: CASSTAQGDTQYF

J gene: TRBJ1-3
D gene: -
V gene: TRBV7-9
clone size: -
CDR3 DNA: TGTGCCAGCAGCTTAGTTCAAGGGACCTTCTCTGGAAACACCATATATTTT
CDR3 protein: CASSLVQGTFSGNTIYF

J gene: TRBJ1-2
D gene: -
V gene: TRBV7-8
clone size: once
CDR3 DNA: TGTGCCAGCAGCCCCGGGGAGACCTATGGCTACACCTTC
CDR3 protein: CASSPGETYGYTF

J gene: TRBJ1-1
D gene: -
V gene: TRBV10-3
clone size: -
CDR3 DNA: TGTGCCATCAGTGTATGGGGATCGGGGATAGGGAACACTGAAGCTTTCTTT
CDR3 protein: CAISVWGSGIGNTEAFF

J gene: TRBJ2-7
D gene: -
V gene: TRBV11-2
clone size: few
CDR3 DNA: TGTGCCAGCAGCTTAGGCACCATTTACGAGCAGTACTTC
CDR3 protein: CASSLGTIYEQYF

J gene: TRBJ2-3
D gene: TRBD2
V gene: TRBV4-1
clone size: -
CDR3 DNA: TGCGCCAGCAGCCAAGGAGCAGCGGGGCGATCCACAGATACGCAGTATTTT
CDR3 protein: CASSQGAAGRSTDTQYF

J gene: TRBJ2-1
D gene: TRBD1
V gene: TRBV7-3
clone size: -
CDR3 DNA: TGTGCCAGCAGCCCTGGACAGGGGAGGGAAAATGAGCAGTTCTTC
CDR3 protein: CASSPGQGRENEQFF

J gene: TRBJ2-1
D gene: -
V gene: TRBV7-9
clone size: -
CDR3 DNA: TGTGCCAGCAGCTTAGGTGGGGAGCAGTTCTTC
CDR3 protein: CASSLGGEQFF

J gene: TRBJ1-2
D gene: -
V gene: TRBV11-2
clone size: -
CDR3 DNA: TGTGCCAGCAGCTTAACTCTCTATGGCTACACCTTC
CDR3 protein: CASSLTLYGYTF

J gene: TRBJ2-2
D gene: -
V gene: TRBV7-3
clone size: -
CDR3 DNA: TGTGCCAGCAGCCCGACGCCTACCGGGGAGCTGTTTTTT
CDR3 protein: CASSPTPTGELFF

J gene: TRBJ2-3
D gene: TRBD1
V gene: TRBV7-3
clone size: -
CDR3 DNA: TGTGCCAGCAGCTTCCGACAGGGGGCCCGGGATACGCAGTATTTT
CDR3 protein: CASSFRQGARDTQYF

J gene: TRBJ1-1
D gene: -
V gene: TRBV5-1
clone size: -
CDR3 DNA: TGCGCCAGCAGCTTGGGGTCCGGGGACACTGAAGCTTTCTTT
CDR3 protein: CASSLGSGDTEAFF

J gene: TRBJ1-2
D gene: -
V gene: TRBV30
clone size: -
CDR3 DNA: TGTGCCTGGAGTGTATTGTATCAATATGGCTACACCTTC
CDR3 protein: CAWSVLYQYGYTF

J gene: TRBJ1-6
D gene: -
V gene: TRBV6-5
clone size: few
CDR3 DNA: TGTGCCAGCAGTCGGACAGCCTATAATTCACCCCTCCACTTT
CDR3 protein: CASSRTAYNSPLHF

J gene: TRBJ1-6
D gene: TRBD1
V gene: TRBV7-2
clone size: -
CDR3 DNA: TGTGCCAGCAGCTTAATGGGACAGGGAAGTTCACCCCTCCACTTT
CDR3 protein: CASSLMGQGSSPLHF

J gene: TRBJ2-7
D gene: -
V gene: TRBV5-1
clone size: -
CDR3 DNA: TGCGCCAGCAGCTTGGCCGCGGGACGACAGGGAGGGAACGAGCAGTACTTC
CDR3 protein: CASSLAAGRQGGNEQYF

J gene: TRBJ1-6
D gene: -
V gene: TRBV6-6
clone size: -
CDR3 DNA: TGTGCCAGCAGTGGGGACGTAGGGGCCCTCCACTTT
CDR3 protein: CASSGDVGALHF

J gene: TRBJ2-7
D gene: -
V gene: TRBV6-5
clone size: -
CDR3 DNA: TGTGCCAGCAGTACGAGGGGGACCTACTACGAGCAGTACTTC
CDR3 protein: CASSTRGTYYEQYF

J gene: TRBJ1-6
D gene: TRBD1
V gene: TRBV11-2
clone size: few
CDR3 DNA: TGTGCCAGCAGCTTAGTTGCCAGGGGGGATTCACCCCTCCACTTT
CDR3 protein: CASSLVARGDSPLHF

J gene: TRBJ1-2
D gene: -
V gene: TRBV28
clone size: -
CDR3 DNA: TGTGCCAGCAGTCTTGACAGATCCTATGGCTACACCTTC
CDR3 protein: CASSLDRSYGYTF

J gene: TRBJ1-1
D gene: -
V gene: TRBV28
clone size: -
CDR3 DNA: TGTGCCAGCAGTTTACACACCAGGAGGAACACTGAAGCTTTCTTT
CDR3 protein: CASSLHTRRNTEAFF

J gene: TRBJ2-3
D gene: TRBD1
V gene: TRBV27
clone size: -
CDR3 DNA: TGTGCCAGCAGTTTCATGACAGGGGGCGTAGATACGCAGTATTTT
CDR3 protein: CASSFMTGGVDTQYF

J gene: TRBJ2-5
D gene: -
V gene: TRBV7-6
clone size: -
CDR3 DNA: TGTGCCAGCAGCCAGGGCGCAAGAAGGGAGACCCAGTACTTC
CDR3 protein: CASSQGARRETQYF

J gene: TRBJ2-1
D gene: -
V gene: TRBV7-3
clone size: -
CDR3 DNA: TGTGCCAGCAGCCCCCAGGGCGGGTTGTCCTACAATGAGCAGTTCTTC
CDR3 protein: CASSPQGGLSYNEQFF

J gene: TRBJ2-3
D gene: -
V gene: TRBV7-2
clone size: -
CDR3 DNA: TGTGCCAGCAGCCCCCCTGGACAGCCCGCAGATACGCAGTATTTT
CDR3 protein: CASSPPGQPADTQYF

J gene: TRBJ2-7
D gene: -
V gene: TRBV28
clone size: -
CDR3 DNA: -
CDR3 protein: CASSLQYFGPGGEQYF

J gene: TRBJ2-5
D gene: -
V gene: TRBV29-1
clone size: -
CDR3 DNA: TGCAGCGTTGGAGGGGAGGGGGCAGAGACCCAGTACTTC
CDR3 protein: CSVGGEGAETQYF